The entry below gives a single T cell receptor (beta chain) sequence along with its context. This sample stems from a study of blood T cell repertoires in COVID-19. About the study: Material from acute and convalescent COVID-19 was sourced from the United States, Italy and Spain. Sources were T cells, B-cell-depleted T cells, or PBMCs; the material itself was cDNA or gDNA.

Enrolled through a virtual design, the participants were between roughly 18 and 90 years of age and came from about two dozen US areas. V was clipped by 2 bases and J by 11 bases, with 19 bases between them. The CDR3 runs to 15 residues. Germline CDR1 and CDR2: SEHNR and FQNEAQ (reference sequence). Per the study methods: Nucleated cell number was recorded as an estimate derived from reference gene primer amplification. The assay was immunoSEQ multiplex PCR, and TCRdb's table has in-frame clones only and misses some. Clone size and V and J calls were adopted from that table, with D and trimming inferred from the DNA. The top ten hold roughly 4% of the sample, which has 150,000 or so clones, approximately 86% seen once.

The TCR sequence derives from a woman between 40 and 55 years old who had been exposed to COVID-19. Sample: PBMCs or T cells enriched from blood (not recorded which). V usage is TRBV7-9 and J usage is TRBJ1-5; the D gene is possibly TRBD1 (5 bases). CDR3 region: CASSLCYGGCGAQHF. As DNA, the CDR3 is TGTGCCAGCAGCTTATGTTACGGGGGGTGTGGAGCCCAGCATTTT.